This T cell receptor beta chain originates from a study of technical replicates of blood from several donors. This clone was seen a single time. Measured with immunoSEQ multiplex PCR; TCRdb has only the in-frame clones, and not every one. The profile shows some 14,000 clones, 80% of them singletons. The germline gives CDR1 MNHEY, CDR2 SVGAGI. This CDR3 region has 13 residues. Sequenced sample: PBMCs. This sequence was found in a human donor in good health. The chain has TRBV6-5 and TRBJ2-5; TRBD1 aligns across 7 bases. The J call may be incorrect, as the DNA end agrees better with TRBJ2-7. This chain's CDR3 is CASRDGQAGEQYF. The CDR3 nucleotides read TGTGCCAGCAGGGATGGACAGGCGGGCGAGCAGTACTTC.